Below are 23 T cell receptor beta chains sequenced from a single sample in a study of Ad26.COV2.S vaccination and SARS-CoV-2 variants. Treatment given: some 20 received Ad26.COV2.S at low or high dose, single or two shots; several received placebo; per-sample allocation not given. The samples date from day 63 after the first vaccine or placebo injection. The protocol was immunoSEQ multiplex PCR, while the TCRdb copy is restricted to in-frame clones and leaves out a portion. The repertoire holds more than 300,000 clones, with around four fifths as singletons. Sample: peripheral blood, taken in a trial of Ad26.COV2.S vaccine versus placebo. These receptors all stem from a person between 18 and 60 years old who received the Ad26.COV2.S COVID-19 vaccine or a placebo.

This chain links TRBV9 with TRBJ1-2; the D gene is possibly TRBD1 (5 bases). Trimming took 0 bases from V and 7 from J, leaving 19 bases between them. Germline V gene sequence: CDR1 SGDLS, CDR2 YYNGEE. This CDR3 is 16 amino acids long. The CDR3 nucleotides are TGTGCCAGCAGCGTAGCGGTTGGGCAGGGAGGAAGTGGCTACACCTTC. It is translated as CASSVAVGQGGSGYTF.

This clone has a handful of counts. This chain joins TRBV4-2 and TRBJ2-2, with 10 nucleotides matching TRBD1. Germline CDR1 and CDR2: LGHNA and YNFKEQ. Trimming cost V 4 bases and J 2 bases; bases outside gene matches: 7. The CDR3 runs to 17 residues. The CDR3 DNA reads TGTGCCAGCAGCCGGGAGGGGACAGGGGCTAACACCGGGGAGCTGTTTTTT. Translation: CASSREGTGANTGELFF.

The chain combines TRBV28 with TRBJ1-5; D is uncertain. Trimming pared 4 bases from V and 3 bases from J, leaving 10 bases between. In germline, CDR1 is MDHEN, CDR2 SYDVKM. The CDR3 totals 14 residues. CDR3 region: CASSWGSDNQPQHF. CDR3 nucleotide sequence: TGTGCCAGCAGTTGGGGTAGTGACAATCAGCCCCAGCATTTT.

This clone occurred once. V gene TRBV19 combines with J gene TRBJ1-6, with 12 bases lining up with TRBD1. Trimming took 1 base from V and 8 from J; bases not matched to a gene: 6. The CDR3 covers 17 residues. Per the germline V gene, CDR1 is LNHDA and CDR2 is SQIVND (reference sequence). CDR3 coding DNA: TGTGCCAGTAGTATAGCCTCGGGGACAGGGGGCGATTCACCCCTCCACTTT. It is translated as CASSIASGTGGDSPLHF. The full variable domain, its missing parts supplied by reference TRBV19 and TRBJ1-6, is DGGITQSPKYLFRKEGQNVTLSCEQNLNHDAMYWYRQDPGQGLRLIYYSQIVNDFQKGDIAEGYSVSREKKESFPLTVTSAQKNPTAFYLCASSIASGTGGDSPLHFGNGTRLTVT.

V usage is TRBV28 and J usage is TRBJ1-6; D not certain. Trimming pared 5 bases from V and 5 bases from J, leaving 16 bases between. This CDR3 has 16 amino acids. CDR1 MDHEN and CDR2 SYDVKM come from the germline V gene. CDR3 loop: CASSITGRRDNSPLHF. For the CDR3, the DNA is TGTGCCAGCAGTATAACCGGGCGAAGGGATAATTCACCCCTCCACTTT.

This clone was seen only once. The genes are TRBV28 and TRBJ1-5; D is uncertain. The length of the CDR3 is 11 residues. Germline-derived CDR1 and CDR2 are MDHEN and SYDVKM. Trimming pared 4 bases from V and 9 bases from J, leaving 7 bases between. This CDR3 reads CASSSRTPQHF. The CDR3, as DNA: TGTGCCAGCAGTTCCAGAACGCCCCAGCATTTT.

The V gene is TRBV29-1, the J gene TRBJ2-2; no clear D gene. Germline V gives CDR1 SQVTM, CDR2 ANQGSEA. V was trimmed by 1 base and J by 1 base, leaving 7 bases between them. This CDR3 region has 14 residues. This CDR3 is CSVEAGQNTGELFF. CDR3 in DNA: TGCAGCGTTGAAGCTGGCCAGAACACCGGGGAGCTGTTTTTT.

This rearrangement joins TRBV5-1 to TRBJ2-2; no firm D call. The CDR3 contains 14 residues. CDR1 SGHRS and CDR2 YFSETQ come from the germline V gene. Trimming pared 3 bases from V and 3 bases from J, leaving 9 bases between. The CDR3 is CASSSFSDTGELFF. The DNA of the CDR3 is TGCGCCAGCAGCTCTTTTTCGGACACCGGGGAGCTGTTTTTT. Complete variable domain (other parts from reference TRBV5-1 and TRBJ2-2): KAGVTQTPRYLIKTRGQQVTLSCSPISGHRSVSWYQQTPGQGLQFLFEYFSETQRNKGNFPGRFSGRQFSNSRSEMNVSTLELGDSALYLCASSSFSDTGELFFGEGSRLTVL.

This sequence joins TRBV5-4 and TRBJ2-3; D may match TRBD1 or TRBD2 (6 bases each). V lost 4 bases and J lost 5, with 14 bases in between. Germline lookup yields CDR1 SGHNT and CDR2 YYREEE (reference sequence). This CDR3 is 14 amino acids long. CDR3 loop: CASSLGGGLDTQYF. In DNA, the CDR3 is TGTGCCAGCAGCCTGGGGGGCGGTTTAGATACGCAGTATTTT.

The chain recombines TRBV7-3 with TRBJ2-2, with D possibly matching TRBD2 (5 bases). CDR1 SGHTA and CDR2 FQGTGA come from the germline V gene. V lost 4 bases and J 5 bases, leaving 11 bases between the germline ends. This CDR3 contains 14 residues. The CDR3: CASSSGSGTGELFF. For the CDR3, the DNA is TGTGCCAGCAGCTCCGGATCGGGGACCGGGGAGCTGTTTTTT.

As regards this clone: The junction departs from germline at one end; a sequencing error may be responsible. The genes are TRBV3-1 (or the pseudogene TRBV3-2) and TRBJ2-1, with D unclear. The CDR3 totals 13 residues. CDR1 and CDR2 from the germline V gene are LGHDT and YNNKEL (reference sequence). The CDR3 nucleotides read TGTGCCAGCAGCCAAGAGCCCACGAGCGAGCCGTTCTTC. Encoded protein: CASSQEPTSEPFF.

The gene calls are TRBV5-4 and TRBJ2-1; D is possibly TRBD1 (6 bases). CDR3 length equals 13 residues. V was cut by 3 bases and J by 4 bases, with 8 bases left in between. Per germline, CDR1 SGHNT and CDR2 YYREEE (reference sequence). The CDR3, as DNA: TGTGCCAGCAGCTCCGACAGGTACAATGAGCAGTTCTTC. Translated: CASSSDRYNEQFF.

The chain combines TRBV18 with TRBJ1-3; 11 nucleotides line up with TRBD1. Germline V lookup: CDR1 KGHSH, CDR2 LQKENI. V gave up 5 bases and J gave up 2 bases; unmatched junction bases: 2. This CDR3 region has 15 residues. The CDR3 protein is CASSSDRGPGNTIYF. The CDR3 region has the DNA TGTGCCAGCTCATCGGACAGGGGGCCTGGAAACACCATATATTTT.

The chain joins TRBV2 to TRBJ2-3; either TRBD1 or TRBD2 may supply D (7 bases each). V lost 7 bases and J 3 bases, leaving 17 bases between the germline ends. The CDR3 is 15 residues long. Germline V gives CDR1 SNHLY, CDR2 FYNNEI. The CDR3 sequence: CASKGGGGRTDTQYF. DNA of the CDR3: TGTGCCAGCAAAGGGGGCGGGGGCAGAACAGATACGCAGTATTTT.

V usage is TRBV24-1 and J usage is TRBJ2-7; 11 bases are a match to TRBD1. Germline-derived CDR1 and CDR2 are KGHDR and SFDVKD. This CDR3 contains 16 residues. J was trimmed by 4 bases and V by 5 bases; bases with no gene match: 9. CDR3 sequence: CATSGRGTGGSYEQYF. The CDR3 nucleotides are TGTGCCACCAGTGGGAGAGGGACAGGGGGTTCGTACGAGCAGTACTTC.

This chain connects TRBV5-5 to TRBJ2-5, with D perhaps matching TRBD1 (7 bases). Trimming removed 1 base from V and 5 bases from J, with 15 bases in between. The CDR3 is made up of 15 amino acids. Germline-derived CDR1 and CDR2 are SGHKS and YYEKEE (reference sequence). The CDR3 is CASSLIQGGVETQYF. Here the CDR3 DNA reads TGTGCCAGCAGCTTGATTCAGGGGGGAGTGGAGACCCAGTACTTC.

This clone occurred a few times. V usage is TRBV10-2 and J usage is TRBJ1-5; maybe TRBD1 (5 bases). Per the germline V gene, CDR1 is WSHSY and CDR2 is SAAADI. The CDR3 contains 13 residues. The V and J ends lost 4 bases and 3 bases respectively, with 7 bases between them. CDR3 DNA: TGCGCCAGCAGTGGACAGTTCAATCAGCCCCAGCATTTT. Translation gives CASSGQFNQPQHF.

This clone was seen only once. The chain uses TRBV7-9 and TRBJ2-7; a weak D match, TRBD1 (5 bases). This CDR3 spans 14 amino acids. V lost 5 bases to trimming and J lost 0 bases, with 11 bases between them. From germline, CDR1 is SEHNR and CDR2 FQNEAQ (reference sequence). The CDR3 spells CASSPDSLSYEQYF. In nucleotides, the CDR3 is TGTGCCAGCAGCCCCGACAGTCTCTCCTACGAGCAGTACTTC.

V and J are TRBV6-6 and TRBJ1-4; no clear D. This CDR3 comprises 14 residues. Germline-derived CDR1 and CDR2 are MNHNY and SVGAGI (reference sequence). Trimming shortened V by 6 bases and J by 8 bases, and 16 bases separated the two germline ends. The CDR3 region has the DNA TGTGCCAGCAGCCACTCGGGGTACGGCGAAAAACTGTTTTTT. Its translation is CASSHSGYGEKLFF.

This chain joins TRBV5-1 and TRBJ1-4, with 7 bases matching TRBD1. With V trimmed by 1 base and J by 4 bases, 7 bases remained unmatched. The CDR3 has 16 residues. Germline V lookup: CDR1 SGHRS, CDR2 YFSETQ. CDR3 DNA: TGCGCCAGCAGCTTGCGCGAGGGACAGATTAATGAAAAACTGTTTTTT. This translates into CASSLREGQINEKLFF.

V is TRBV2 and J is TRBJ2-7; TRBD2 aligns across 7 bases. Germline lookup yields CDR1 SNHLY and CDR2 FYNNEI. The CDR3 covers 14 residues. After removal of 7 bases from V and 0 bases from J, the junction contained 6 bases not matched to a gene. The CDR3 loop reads CASTGRTSSYEQYF. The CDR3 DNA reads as TGTGCCAGCACTGGCAGGACTAGCTCCTACGAGCAGTACTTC.

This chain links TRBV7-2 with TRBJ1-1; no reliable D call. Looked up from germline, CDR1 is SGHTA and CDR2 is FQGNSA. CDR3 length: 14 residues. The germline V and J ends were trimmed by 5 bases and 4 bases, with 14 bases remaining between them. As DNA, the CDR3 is TGTGCCAGCAGCGCCGATGGTAAGGGCACTGAAGCTTTCTTT. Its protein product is CASSADGKGTEAFF. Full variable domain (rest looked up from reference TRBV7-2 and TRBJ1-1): GAGVSQSPSNKVTEKGKDVELRCDPISGHTALYWYRQSLGQGLEFLIYFQGNSAPDKSGLPSDRFSAERTGGSVSTLTIQRTQQEDSAVYLCASSADGKGTEAFFGQGTRLTVV.

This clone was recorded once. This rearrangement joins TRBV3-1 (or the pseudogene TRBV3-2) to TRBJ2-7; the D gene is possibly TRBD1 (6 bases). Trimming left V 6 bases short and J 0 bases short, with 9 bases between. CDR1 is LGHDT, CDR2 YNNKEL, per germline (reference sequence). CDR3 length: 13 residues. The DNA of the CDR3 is TGTGCCAGCAGGGACAGAACCTCCTACGAGCAGTACTTC. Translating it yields CASRDRTSYEQYF.